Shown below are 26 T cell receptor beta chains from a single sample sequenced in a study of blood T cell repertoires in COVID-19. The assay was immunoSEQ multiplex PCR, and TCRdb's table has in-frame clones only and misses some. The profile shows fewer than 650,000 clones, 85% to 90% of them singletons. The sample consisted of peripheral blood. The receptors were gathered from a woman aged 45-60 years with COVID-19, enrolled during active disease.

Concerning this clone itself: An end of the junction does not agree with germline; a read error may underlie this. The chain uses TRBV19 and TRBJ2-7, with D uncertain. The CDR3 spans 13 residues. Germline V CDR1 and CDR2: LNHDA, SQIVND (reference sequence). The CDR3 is CASSLEMPSEQYF. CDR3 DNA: TGTGCCAGTAGTTTAGAGATGCCCAGCGAGCAGTACTTC.

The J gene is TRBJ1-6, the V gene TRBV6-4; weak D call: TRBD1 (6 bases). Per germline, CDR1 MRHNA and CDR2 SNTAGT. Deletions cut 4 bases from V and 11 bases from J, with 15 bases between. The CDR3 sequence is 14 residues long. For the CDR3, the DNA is TGTGCCAGCAGTGTGTCAGTCTCAGGGGCACCCCTCCACTTT. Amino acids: CASSVSVSGAPLHF.

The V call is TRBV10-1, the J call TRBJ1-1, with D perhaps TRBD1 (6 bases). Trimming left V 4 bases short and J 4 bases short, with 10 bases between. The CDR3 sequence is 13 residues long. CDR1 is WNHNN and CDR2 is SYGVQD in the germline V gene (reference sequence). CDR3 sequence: CASSVGGLTEAFF. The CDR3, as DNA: TGCGCCAGCAGTGTGGGGGGGCTCACTGAAGCTTTCTTT.

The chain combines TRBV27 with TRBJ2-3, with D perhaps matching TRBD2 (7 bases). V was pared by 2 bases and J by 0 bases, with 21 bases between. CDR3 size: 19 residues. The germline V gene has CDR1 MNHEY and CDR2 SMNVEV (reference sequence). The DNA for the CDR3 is TGTGCCAGCAGTTTACGGCGGGGGCCCCGTACCCCTAGCACAGATACGCAGTATTTT. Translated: CASSLRRGPRTPSTDTQYF.

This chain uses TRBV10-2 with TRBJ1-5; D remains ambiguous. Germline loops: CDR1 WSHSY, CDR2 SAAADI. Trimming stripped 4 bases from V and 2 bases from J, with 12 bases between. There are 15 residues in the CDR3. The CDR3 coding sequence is TGCGCCAGCAGTGGGCAGGTTGATGGCAATCAGCCCCAGCATTTT. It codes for CASSGQVDGNQPQHF.

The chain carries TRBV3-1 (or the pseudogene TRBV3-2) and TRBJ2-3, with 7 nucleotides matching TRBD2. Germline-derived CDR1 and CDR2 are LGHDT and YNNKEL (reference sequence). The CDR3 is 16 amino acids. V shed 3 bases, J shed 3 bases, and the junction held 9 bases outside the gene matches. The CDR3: CASSHLPGGGTDTQYF. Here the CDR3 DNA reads TGTGCCAGCAGCCATCTCCCGGGGGGAGGGACAGATACGCAGTATTTT.

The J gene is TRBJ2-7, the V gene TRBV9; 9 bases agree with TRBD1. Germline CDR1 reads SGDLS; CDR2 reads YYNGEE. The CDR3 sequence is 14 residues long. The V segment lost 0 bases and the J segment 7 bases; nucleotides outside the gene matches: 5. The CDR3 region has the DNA TGTGCCAGCAGCGTAGGGGACAGGGTAGGTGAGCAGTACTTC. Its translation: CASSVGDRVGEQYF.

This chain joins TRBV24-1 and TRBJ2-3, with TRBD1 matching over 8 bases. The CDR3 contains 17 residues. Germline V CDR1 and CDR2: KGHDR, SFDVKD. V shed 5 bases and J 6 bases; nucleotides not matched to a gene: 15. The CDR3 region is CATSAELTGAGSDTQYF. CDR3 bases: TGTGCCACCAGTGCCGAACTGACAGGGGCGGGTTCGGATACGCAGTATTTT.

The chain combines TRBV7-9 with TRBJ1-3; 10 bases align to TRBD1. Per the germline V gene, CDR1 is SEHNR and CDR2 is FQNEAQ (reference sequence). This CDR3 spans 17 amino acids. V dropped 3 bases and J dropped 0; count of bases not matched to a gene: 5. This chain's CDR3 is CASSLTGGWGSGNTIYF. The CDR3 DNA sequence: TGTGCCAGCAGCTTGACAGGGGGCTGGGGCTCTGGAAACACCATATATTTT.

The CDR3 DNA reads as TGCAGTGCTAGTCAACCCGGACAGGGCACTGGAAACACCATATATTTT. Its protein is CSASQPGQGTGNTIYF. This chain links TRBV20-1 with TRBJ1-3; 8 bases are shared with TRBD1. The J segment lost 2 bases and the V segment lost 3 bases, leaving 9 bases of the junction unmatched. The CDR3 length is 16 residues. In germline, CDR1 is DFQATT, CDR2 SNEGSKA (reference sequence).

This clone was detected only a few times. DNA of the CDR3: TGTGCCAGTAGTTACAGTGGTAGTAATCAGCCCCAGCATTTT. It encodes CASSYSGSNQPQHF. The J gene is TRBJ1-5, the V gene TRBV19, with D unresolved. CDR1 and CDR2 from the germline V gene are LNHDA and SQIVND (reference sequence). The CDR3 runs to 14 residues. V lost 5 bases to trimming and J lost 4 bases, with 12 bases between them.

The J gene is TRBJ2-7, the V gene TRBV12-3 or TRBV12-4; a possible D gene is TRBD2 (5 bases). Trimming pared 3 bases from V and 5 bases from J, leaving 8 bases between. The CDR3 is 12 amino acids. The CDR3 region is CASSLGADEQYF. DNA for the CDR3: TGTGCCAGCAGTTTGGGAGCGGACGAGCAGTACTTC.

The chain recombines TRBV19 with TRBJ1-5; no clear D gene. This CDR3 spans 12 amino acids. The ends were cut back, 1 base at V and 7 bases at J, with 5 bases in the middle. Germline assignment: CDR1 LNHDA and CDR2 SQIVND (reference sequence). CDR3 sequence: CASSIVGQPQHF. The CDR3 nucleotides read TGTGCCAGTAGTATAGTTGGCCAGCCCCAGCATTTT.

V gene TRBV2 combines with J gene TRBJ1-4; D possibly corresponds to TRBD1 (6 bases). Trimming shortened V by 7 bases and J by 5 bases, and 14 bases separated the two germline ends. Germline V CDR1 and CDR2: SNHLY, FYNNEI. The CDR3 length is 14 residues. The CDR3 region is CASNLDRRNEKLFF. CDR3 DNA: TGTGCCAGCAATCTAGACAGGAGGAATGAAAAACTGTTTTTT. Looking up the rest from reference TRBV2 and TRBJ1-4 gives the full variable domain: EPEVTQTPSHQVTQMGQEVILRCVPISNHLYFYWYRQILGQKVEFLVSFYNNEISEKSEIFDDQFSVERPDGSNFTLKIRSTKLEDSAMYFCASNLDRRNEKLFFGSGTQLSVL.

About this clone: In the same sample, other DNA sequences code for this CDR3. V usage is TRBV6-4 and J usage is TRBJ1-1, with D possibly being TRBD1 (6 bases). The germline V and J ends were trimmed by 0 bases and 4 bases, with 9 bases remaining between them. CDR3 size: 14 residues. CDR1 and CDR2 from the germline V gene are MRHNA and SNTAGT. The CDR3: CASSDSSRGTEAFF. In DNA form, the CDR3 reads TGTGCCAGCAGTGACTCGTCCAGGGGCACTGAAGCTTTCTTT.

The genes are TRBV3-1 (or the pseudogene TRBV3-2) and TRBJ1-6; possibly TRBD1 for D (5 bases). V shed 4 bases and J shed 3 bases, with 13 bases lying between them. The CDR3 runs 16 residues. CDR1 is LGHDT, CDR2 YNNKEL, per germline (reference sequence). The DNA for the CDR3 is TGTGCCAGCAGCCGGGGACGGGGGAACTATAATTCACCCCTCCACTTT. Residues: CASSRGRGNYNSPLHF.

In DNA form, the CDR3 reads TGTGCCAGCAGCGCGGGGTTTCAAGAGACCCAGTACTTC. Translating gives CASSAGFQETQYF. The chain joins TRBV3-1 (or the pseudogene TRBV3-2) to TRBJ2-5; possibly TRBD2 for D (6 bases). Germline-derived CDR1 and CDR2 are LGHDT and YNNKEL (reference sequence). Trimming removed 5 bases at V and 2 bases at J, with 9 bases between. This CDR3 is 13 amino acids long.

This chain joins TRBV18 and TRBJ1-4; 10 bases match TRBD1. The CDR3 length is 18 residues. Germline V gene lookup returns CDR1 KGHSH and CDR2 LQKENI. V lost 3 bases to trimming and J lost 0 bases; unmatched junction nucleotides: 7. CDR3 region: CASSPVPGQGTTNEKLFF. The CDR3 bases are TGTGCCAGCTCACCCGTTCCGGGACAGGGGACAACTAATGAAAAACTGTTTTTT.

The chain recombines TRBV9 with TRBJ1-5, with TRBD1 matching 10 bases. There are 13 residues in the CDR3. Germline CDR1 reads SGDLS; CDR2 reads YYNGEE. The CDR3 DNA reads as TGTGCGGGGGACAGGGGCGGCAATCAGCCCCAGCATTTT. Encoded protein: CAGDRGGNQPQHF.

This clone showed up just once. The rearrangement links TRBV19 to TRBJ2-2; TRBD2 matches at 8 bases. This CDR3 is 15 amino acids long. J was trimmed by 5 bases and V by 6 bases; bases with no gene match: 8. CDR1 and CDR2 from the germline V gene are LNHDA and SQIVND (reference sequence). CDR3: CASSPGGVRTGELFF. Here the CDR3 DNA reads TGTGCCAGTAGCCCCGGGGGGGTCAGAACCGGGGAGCTGTTTTTT.

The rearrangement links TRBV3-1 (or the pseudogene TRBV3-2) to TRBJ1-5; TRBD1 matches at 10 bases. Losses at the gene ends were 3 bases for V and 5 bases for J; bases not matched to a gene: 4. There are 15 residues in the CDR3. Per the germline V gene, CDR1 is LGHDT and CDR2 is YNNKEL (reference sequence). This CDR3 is CASSQSGQGHQPQHF. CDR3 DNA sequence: TGTGCCAGCAGCCAGTCGGGACAGGGGCATCAGCCCCAGCATTTT.

CDR3 in amino acids: CASSASLRGGNQPQHF. CDR3 bases: TGTGCCAGCAGTGCTTCTCTCAGGGGTGGGAATCAGCCCCAGCATTTT. The J gene is TRBJ1-5, the V gene TRBV28; perhaps TRBD1 as D (6 bases). V was trimmed by 5 bases and J by 4 bases, leaving 18 bases between them. The germline V gene has CDR1 MDHEN and CDR2 SYDVKM. The CDR3 consists of 16 residues.

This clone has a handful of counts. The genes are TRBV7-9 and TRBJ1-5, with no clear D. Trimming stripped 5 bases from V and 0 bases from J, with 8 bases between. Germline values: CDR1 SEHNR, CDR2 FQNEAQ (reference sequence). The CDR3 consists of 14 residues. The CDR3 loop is CASSLPSSNQPQHF. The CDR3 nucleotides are TGTGCCAGCAGCCTCCCCAGTAGCAATCAGCCCCAGCATTTT.

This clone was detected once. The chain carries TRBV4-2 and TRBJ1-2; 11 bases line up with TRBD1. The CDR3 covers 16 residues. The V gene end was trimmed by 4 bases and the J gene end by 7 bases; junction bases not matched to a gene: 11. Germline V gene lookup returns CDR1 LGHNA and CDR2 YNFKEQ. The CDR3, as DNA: TGTGCCAGCAGCCCAACGGACAGGGGGCGCCACGGTGGCTACACCTTC. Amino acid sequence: CASSPTDRGRHGGYTF.

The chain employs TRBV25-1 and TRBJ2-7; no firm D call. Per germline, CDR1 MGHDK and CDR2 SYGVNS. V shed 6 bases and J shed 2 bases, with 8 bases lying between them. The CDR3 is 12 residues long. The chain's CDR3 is CASSRGTYEQYF. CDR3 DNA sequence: TGTGCCAGCAGCCGCGGAACCTACGAGCAGTACTTC.

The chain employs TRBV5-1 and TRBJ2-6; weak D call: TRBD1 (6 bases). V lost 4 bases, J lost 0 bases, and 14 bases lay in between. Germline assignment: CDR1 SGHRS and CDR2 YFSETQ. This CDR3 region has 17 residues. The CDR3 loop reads CASSPVPGVSGANVLTF. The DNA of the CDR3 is TGCGCCAGCAGCCCTGTCCCAGGGGTCTCTGGGGCCAACGTCCTGACTTTC.